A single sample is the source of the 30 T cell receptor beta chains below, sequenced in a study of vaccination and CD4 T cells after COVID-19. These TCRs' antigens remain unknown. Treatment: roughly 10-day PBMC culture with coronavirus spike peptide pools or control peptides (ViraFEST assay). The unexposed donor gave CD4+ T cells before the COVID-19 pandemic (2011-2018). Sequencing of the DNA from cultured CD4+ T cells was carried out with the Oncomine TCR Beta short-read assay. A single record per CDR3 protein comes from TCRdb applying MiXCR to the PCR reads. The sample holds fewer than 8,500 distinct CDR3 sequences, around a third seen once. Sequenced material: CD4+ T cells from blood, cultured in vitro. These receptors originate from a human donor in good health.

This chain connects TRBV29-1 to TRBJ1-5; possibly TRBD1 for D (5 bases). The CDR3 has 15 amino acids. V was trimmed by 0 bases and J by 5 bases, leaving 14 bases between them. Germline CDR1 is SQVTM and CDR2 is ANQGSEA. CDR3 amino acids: CSVEDGAAGDQPQHF. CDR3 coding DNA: TGCAGCGTTGAAGATGGGGCCGCAGGAGATCAGCCCCAGCATTTT.

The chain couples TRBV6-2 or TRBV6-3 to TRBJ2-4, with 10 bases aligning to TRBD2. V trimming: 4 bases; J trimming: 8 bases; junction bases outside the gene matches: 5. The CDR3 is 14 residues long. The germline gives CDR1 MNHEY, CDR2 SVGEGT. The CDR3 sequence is CASSFGTSADIQYF. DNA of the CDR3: TGTGCCAGCAGTTTCGGGACTAGCGCGGACATTCAGTACTTC.

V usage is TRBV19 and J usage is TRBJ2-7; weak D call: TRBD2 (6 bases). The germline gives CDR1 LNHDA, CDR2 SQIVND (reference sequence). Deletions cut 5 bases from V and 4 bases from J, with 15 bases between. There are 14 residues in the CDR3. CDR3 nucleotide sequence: TGTGCCAGTAGTGCCAGACTAGACGGGTACGAGCAGTACTTC. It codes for CASSARLDGYEQYF. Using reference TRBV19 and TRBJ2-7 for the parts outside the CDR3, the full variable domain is DGGITQSPKYLFRKEGQNVTLSCEQNLNHDAMYWYRQDPGQGLRLIYYSQIVNDFQKGDIAEGYSVSREKKESFPLTVTSAQKNPTAFYLCASSARLDGYEQYFGPGTRLTVT.

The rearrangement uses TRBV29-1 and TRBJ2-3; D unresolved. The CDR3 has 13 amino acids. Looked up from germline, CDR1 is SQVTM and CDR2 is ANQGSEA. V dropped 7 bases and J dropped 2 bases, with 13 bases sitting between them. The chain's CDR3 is CSAPARFTDTQYF. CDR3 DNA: TGCAGCGCACCGGCCCGATTCACAGATACGCAGTATTTT.

CDR3 sequence: CASSTTASYEQYF. The CDR3 DNA reads as TGTGCCAGCAGCACGACCGCCTCCTACGAGCAGTACTTC. The chain is built from TRBV7-6 and TRBJ2-7; no reliable D call. The ends were cut back, 5 bases at V and 0 bases at J, with 8 bases in the middle. Germline V gene lookup returns CDR1 SGHVS and CDR2 FNYEAQ. The CDR3 covers 13 residues.

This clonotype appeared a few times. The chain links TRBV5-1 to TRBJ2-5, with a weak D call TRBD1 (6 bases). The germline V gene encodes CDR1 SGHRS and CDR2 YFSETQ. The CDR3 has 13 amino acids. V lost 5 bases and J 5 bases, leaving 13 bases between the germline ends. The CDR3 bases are TGCGCCAGCAGATTACAGGGCTCGGAGACCCAGTACTTC. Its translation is CASRLQGSETQYF.

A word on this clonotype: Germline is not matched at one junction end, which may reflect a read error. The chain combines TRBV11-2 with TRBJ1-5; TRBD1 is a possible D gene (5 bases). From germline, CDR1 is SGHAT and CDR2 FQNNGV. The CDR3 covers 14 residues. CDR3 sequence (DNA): TGTGCCGGCAGCCGCGAAGGGGGCAATCAGCCCCAGCATTTT. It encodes CAGSREGGNQPQHF.

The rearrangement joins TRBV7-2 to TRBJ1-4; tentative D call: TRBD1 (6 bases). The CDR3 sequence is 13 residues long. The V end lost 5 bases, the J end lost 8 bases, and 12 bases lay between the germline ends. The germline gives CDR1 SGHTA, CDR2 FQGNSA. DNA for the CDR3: TGTGCCAGCAGCACTTCTACAGGGGAAAAACTGTTTTTT. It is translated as CASSTSTGEKLFF. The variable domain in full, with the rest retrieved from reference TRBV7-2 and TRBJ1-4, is GAGVSQSPSNKVTEKGKDVELRCDPISGHTALYWYRQSLGQGLEFLIYFQGNSAPDKSGLPSDRFSAERTGGSVSTLTIQRTQQEDSAVYLCASSTSTGEKLFFGSGTQLSVL.

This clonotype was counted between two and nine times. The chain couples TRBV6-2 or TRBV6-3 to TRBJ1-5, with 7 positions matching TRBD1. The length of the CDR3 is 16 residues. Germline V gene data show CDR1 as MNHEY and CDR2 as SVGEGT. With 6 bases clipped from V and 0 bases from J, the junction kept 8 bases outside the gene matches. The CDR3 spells CASRRGQLLSNQPQHF. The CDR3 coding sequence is TGTGCCAGCAGACGGGGACAGTTACTTAGCAATCAGCCCCAGCATTTT.

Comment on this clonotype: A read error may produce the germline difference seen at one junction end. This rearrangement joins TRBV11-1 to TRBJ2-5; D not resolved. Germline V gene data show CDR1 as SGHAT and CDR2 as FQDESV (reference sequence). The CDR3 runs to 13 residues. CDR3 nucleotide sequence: TGTGCCAGCAGCTTAGAATACCAACAGACCCAGTACTTC. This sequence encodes CASSLEYQQTQYF.

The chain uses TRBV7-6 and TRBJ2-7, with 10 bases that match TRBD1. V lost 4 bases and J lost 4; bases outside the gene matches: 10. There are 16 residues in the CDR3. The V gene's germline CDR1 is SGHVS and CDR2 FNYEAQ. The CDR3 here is CASSSAGTGVYYEQYF. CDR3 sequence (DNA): TGTGCCAGCAGCTCAGCCGGGACAGGGGTTTATTACGAGCAGTACTTC.

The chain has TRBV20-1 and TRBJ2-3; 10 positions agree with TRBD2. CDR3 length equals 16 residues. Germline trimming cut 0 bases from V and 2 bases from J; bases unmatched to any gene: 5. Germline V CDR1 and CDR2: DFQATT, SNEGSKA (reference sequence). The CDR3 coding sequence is TGCAGTGCTAGAGAATTCCTAGCGGGGGACACAGATACGCAGTATTTT. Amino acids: CSAREFLAGDTDTQYF.

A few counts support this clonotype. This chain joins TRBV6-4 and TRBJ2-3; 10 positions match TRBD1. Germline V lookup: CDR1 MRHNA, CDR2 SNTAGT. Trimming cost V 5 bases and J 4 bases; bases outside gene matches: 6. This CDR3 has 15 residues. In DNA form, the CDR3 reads TGTGCCAGCAGTCCGACAGGGGGCGCGGCAGATACGCAGTATTTT. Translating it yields CASSPTGGAADTQYF.

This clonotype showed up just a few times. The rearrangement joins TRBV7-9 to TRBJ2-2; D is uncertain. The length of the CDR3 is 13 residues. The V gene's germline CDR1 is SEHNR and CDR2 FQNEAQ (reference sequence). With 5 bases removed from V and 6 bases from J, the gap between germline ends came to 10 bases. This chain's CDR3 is CASSPPRSGELFF. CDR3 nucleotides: TGTGCCAGCAGCCCCCCGAGGTCCGGGGAGCTGTTTTTT.

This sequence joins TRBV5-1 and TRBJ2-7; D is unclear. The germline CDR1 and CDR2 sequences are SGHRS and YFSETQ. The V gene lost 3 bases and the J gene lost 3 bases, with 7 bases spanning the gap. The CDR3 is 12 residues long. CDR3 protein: CASSSLGYEQYF. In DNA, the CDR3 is TGCGCCAGCAGCTCGTTGGGCTACGAGCAGTACTTC. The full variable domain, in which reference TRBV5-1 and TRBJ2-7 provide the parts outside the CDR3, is KAGVTQTPRYLIKTRGQQVTLSCSPISGHRSVSWYQQTPGQGLQFLFEYFSETQRNKGNFPGRFSGRQFSNSRSEMNVSTLELGDSALYLCASSSLGYEQYFGPGTRLTVT.

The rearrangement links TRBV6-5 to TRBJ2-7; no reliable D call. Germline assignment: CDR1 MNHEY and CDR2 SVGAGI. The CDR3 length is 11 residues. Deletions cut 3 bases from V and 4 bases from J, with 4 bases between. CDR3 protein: CASSYYYEQYF. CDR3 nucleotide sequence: TGTGCCAGCAGTTATTATTACGAGCAGTACTTC.

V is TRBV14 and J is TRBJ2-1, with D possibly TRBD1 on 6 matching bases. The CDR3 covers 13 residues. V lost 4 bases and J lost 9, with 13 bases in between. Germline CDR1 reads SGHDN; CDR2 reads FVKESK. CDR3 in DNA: TGTGCCAGCAGCCCTTGGAACAGGGTTGAGCAGTTCTTC. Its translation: CASSPWNRVEQFF.

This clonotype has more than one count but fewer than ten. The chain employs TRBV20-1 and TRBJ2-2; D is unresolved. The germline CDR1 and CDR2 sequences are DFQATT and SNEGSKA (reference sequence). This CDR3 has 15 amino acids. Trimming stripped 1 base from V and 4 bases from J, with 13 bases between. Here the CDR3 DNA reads TGCAGTGCTAGAGTCAATAACCCGGGCACCGGGGAGCTGTTTTTT. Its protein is CSARVNNPGTGELFF.

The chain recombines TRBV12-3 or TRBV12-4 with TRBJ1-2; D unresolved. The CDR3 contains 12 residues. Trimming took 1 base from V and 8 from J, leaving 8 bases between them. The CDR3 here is CASSLGGDGYTF. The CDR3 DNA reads TGTGCCAGCAGTTTAGGGGGAGACGGCTACACCTTC.

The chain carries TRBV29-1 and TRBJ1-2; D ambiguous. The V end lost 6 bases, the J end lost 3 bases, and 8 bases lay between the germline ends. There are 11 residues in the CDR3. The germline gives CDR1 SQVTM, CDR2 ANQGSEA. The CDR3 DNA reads TGCAGCGTCCTTTTGGACTATGGCTACACCTTC. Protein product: CSVLLDYGYTF.

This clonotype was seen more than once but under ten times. CDR3: CASEARGLYGYTF. The CDR3 nucleotides are TGTGCCAGCGAGGCTCGGGGACTGTATGGCTACACCTTC. The J gene is TRBJ1-2, the V gene TRBV6-1; D is perhaps TRBD1 (5 bases). The germline CDR1 and CDR2 sequences are MNHNS and SASEGT. V was trimmed by 8 bases and J by 5 bases, leaving 15 bases between them. CDR3 length equals 13 residues.

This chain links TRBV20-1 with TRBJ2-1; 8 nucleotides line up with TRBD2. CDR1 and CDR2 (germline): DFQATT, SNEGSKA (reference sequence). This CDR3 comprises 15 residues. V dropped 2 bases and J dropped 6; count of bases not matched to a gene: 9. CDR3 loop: CSARSGGFGINEQFF. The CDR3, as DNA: TGCAGTGCTAGAAGCGGGGGCTTCGGTATCAATGAGCAGTTCTTC.

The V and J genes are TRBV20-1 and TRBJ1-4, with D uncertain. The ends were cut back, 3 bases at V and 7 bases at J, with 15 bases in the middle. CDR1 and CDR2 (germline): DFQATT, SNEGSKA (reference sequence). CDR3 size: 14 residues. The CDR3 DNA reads TGCAGTGCTAGTTCCGGGAGTACGGGTGAAAAACTGTTTTTT. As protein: CSASSGSTGEKLFF.

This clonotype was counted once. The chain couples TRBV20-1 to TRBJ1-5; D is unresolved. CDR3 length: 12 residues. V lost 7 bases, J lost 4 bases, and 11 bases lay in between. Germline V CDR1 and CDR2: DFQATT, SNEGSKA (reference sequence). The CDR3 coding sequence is TGCAGTGTCAACAACACGAATCAGCCCCAGCATTTT. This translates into CSVNNTNQPQHF.

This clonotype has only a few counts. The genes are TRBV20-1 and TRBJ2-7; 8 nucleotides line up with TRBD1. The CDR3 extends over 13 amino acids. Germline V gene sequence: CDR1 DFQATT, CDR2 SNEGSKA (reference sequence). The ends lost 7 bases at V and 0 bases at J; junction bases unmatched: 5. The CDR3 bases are TGCAGTGGGGGGACAGGCGACTCCTACGAGCAGTACTTC. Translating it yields CSGGTGDSYEQYF.

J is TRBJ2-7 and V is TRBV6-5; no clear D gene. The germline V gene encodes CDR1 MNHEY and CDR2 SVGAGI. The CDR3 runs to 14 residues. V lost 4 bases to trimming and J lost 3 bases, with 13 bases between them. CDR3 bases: TGTGCCAGCAGTTCGGGTGTTCTCTTCTACGAGCAGTACTTC. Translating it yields CASSSGVLFYEQYF.

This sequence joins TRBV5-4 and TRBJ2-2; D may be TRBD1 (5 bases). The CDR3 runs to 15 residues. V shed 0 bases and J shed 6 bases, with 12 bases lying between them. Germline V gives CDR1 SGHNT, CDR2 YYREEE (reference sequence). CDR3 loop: CASSLDRTVSGELFF. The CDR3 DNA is TGTGCCAGCAGCTTGGACAGGACGGTCTCCGGGGAGCTGTTTTTT.

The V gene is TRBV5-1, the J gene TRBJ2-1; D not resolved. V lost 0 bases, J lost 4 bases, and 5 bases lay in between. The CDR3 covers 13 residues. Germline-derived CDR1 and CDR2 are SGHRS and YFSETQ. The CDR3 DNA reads TGCGCCAGCAGCTTGGGACAATACAATGAGCAGTTCTTC. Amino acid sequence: CASSLGQYNEQFF.

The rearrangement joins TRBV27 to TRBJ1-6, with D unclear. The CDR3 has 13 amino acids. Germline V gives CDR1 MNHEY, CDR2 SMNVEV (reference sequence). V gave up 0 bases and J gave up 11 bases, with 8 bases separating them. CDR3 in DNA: TGTGCCAGCAGTTTATCTTACCCGGCACCCCTCCACTTT. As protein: CASSLSYPAPLHF.

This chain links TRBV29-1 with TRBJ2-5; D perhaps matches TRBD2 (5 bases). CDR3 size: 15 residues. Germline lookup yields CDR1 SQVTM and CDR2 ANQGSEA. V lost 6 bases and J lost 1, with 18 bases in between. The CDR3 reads CSVLLVPRGQETQYF. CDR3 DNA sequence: TGCAGCGTCTTACTGGTCCCTCGGGGCCAAGAGACCCAGTACTTC.